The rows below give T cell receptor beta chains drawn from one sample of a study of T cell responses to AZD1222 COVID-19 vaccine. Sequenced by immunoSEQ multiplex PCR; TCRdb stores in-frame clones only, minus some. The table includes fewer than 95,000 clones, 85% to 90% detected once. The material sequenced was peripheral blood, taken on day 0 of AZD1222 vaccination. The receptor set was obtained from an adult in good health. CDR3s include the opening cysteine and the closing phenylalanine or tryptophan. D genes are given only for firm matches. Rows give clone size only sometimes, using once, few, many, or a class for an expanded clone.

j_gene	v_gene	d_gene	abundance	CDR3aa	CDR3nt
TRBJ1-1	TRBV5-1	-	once	CASSFSRNTEAFF	TGCGCCAGCAGCTTCTCACGGAACACTGAAGCTTTCTTT
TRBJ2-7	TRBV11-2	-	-	CASSFPWGNEQYF	TGTGCCAGCAGCTTCCCCTGGGGCAACGAGCAGTACTTC
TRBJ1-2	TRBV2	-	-	CASSEVGPNYGYTF	TGTGCCAGCAGTGAGGTAGGGCCCAACTATGGCTACACCTTC
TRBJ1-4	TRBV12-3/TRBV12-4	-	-	CASAWSGREKLFF	TGTGCCAGCGCTTGGTCGGGCCGCGAAAAACTGTTTTTT
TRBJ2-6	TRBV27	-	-	CASTSSGANVLTF	TGTGCCAGCACGAGCTCTGGGGCCAACGTCCTGACTTTC
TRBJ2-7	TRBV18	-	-	CASSPRGVGISYYEQYF	TGTGCCAGCTCACCACGAGGGGTGGGTATATCCTACTACGAGCAGTACTTC
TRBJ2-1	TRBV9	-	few	CASSVDSSEQFF	TGTGCCAGCAGCGTAGATTCGAGTGAGCAGTTCTTC
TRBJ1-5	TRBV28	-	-	CASSLGMGFQPQHF	TGTGCCAGCAGTTTGGGTATGGGCTTTCAGCCCCAGCATTTT
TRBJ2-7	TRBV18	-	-	CASSPGVDEQYF	TGTGCCAGCTCACCTGGGGTTGACGAGCAGTACTTC
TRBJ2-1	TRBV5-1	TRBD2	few	CASSLGTSGLFYNEQFF	TGCGCCAGCAGCCTGGGGACTAGCGGCCTATTTTACAATGAGCAGTTCTTC
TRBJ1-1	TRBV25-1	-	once	CASVMNTEAFF	TGTGCCAGCGTCATGAACACTGAAGCTTTCTTT
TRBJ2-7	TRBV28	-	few	CASSSGDKTYEQYF	TGTGCCAGCAGTTCCGGGGACAAGACCTACGAGCAGTACTTC
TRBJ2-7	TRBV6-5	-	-	CASSSSGPRGTYEQYF	TGTGCCAGCAGTTCCTCCGGGCCGAGGGGTACATACGAGCAGTACTTC
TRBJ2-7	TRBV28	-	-	CASSLSPYEQYF	TGTGCCAGCAGTTTAAGTCCCTACGAGCAGTACTTC
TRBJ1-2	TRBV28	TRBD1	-	CASIPGQPNYGYTF	TGTGCCAGCATCCCGGGACAGCCTAACTATGGCTACACCTTC
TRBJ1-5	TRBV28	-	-	CASSLGSSNQPQHF	TGTGCCAGCAGTTTAGGCAGTAGCAATCAGCCCCAGCATTTT
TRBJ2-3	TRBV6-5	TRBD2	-	CASSFLTSGRRDTQYF	TGTGCCAGCAGTTTCCTGACTAGCGGGAGAAGGGATACGCAGTATTTT
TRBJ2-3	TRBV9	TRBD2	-	CASSPTLAGAGDTQYF	TGTGCCAGCAGCCCCACGTTAGCGGGAGCCGGAGATACGCAGTATTTT
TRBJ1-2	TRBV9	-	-	CASSATGSGYTF	TGTGCCAGCAGCGCAACAGGGAGTGGCTACACCTTC
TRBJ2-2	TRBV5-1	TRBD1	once	CASSRADREFGELFF	TGCGCCAGCAGCCGGGCGGACAGGGAGTTCGGGGAGCTGTTTTTT
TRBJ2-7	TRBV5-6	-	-	CASSAGRYEQYF	TGTGCCAGCAGCGCCGGTAGGTACGAGCAGTACTTC
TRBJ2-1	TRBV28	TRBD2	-	CASSLAGLRERYNEQFF	TGTGCCAGCAGTTTGGCGGGGCTGCGGGAGAGGTACAATGAGCAGTTCTTC
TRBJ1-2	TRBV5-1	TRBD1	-	CASSPGQPYGYTF	TGCGCCAGCAGCCCGGGACAGCCCTATGGCTACACCTTC
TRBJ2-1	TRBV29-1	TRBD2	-	CSARGLAGGSYEQFF	TGCAGCGCCCGGGGACTAGCGGGAGGGAGCTATGAGCAGTTCTTC
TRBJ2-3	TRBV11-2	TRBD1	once	CASSPLISRGRSDTQYF	TGTGCCAGCAGCCCCCTAATATCTAGGGGGCGGTCAGATACGCAGTATTTT
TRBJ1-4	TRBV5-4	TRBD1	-	CASSSFGQDEELFF	TGTGCCAGCAGCTCATTCGGACAGGATGAGGAACTGTTTTTT
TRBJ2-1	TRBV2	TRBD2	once	CASSLGLAGRDEQFF	TGTGCCAGCAGTCTAGGACTAGCGGGTAGAGATGAGCAGTTCTTC
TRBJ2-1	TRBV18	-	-	CASSTTSGPYNEQFF	TGTGCCAGCTCAACTACGAGCGGACCCTACAATGAGCAGTTCTTC
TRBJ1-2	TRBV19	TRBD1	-	CATSSGTVNYGYTF	TGTGCGACCTCCAGCGGGACAGTCAACTATGGCTACACCTTC
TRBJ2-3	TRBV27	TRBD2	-	CASRRGLAGTDTQYF	TGTGCCAGCAGAAGGGGTCTAGCGGGCACAGATACGCAGTATTTT
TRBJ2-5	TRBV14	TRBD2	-	CASSQDDGGTTQETQYF	TGTGCCAGCAGCCAAGATGACGGCGGGACTACCCAAGAGACCCAGTACTTC
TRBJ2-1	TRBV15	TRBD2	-	CATSRGTLAGVYNEQFF	TGTGCCACCAGCAGAGGAACACTAGCGGGAGTCTACAATGAGCAGTTCTTC
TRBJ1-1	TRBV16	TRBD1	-	CASSHLGQGYTEAFF	TGTGCCAGCAGCCACCTAGGACAGGGGTACACTGAAGCTTTCTTT
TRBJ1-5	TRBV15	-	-	CATSRSSGSGQPQHF	TGTGCCACCAGCAGGAGTTCGGGGTCAGGTCAGCCCCAGCATTTT
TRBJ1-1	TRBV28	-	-	CASSLQDVKAFF	TGTGCCAGCAGTTTACAGGACGTAAAAGCTTTCTTT
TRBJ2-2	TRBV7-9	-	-	CASSSEGWAAGRNTGELFF	TGTGCCAGCAGCTCAGAGGGGTGGGCGGCAGGGAGGAACACCGGGGAGCTGTTTTTT
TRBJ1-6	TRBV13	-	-	CASSFSPGFNSPLHF	TGTGCCAGCAGCTTTAGCCCAGGGTTTAATTCACCCCTCCACTTT
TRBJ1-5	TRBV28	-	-	CASRPPGPSNQPQHF	TGTGCCAGCAGGCCCCCCGGACCTAGCAATCAGCCCCAGCATTTT
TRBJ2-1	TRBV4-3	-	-	CASSQEVGARVQFF	TGCGCCAGCAGCCAAGAAGTCGGGGCGCGGGTGCAGTTCTTC
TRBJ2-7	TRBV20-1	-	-	CSASKAAYEQYF	TGCAGTGCTAGTAAGGCCGCCTACGAGCAGTACTTC
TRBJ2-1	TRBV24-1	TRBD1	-	CATSDAGQGVLNNEQFF	TGTGCCACCAGTGATGCTGGACAGGGGGTCCTCAACAATGAGCAGTTCTTC
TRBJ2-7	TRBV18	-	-	CASSPPGLTYEQYF	TGTGCCAGCTCACCACCGGGACTGACCTACGAGCAGTACTTC
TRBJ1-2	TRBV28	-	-	CASSLEVGVYGYTF	TGTGCCAGCAGTTTGGAGGTGGGAGTCTATGGCTACACCTTC
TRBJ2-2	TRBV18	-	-	CASSLPGRDTGELFF	TGTGCCAGCTCTCTTCCGGGACGGGACACCGGGGAGCTGTTTTTT